One and the same sample provided the 30 T cell receptor beta chains below, sequenced in a study of PD-1 blockade in classical Hodgkin lymphoma. Time point: cycle 4 day 1 (C4D1), after around six weeks of nivolumab. Exposure to brentuximab vedotin varied, and each patient had relapsed following autologous stem cell transplantation. Magnetic depletion of non-target cells from thawed PBMCs yielded purified CD8+ T cells. TCRdb's copy holds only in-frame clones and misses some; the assay was immunoSEQ multiplex PCR. The sample carries some 20,000 clones, about 80% recorded once. The sequencing here drew on CD8+ T cells from blood, taken before the fourth cycle of nivolumab. The receptors come from a human donor with classical Hodgkin lymphoma.

The CDR3 reads CASSLGTGEQYF. CDR3 nucleotide sequence: TGTGCCAGCAGCTTGGGTACGGGCGAGCAGTACTTC. The chain uses TRBV5-6 and TRBJ2-7; D gene uncertain. This CDR3 spans 12 amino acids. The ends were cut back, 0 bases at V and 6 bases at J, with 7 bases in the middle. CDR1 SGHDT and CDR2 YYEEEE come from the germline V gene.

This clone was seen more than once but under ten times. The V and J genes are TRBV27 and TRBJ1-5, with D perhaps matching TRBD1 (5 bases). The germline V and J ends were trimmed by 2 bases and 4 bases, with 9 bases remaining between them. The length of the CDR3 is 14 residues. In germline, CDR1 is MNHEY, CDR2 SMNVEV (reference sequence). CDR3 loop: CASSLGGENQPQHF. The CDR3 DNA follows: TGTGCCAGCAGTTTAGGAGGGGAGAATCAGCCCCAGCATTTT.

The chain links TRBV7-7 to TRBJ2-7; D not certain. The CDR3 sequence is 13 residues long. With 3 bases removed from V and 2 bases from J, the gap between germline ends came to 8 bases. Germline V gene data show CDR1 as SSHAT and CDR2 as FNYEAQ (reference sequence). The CDR3 protein is CASSLQSTYEQYF. CDR3 sequence (DNA): TGTGCCAGCAGCTTGCAGTCCACCTACGAGCAGTACTTC.

The gene calls are TRBV11-2 and TRBJ1-1, with 11 bases aligning to TRBD1. Germline CDR1 reads SGHAT; CDR2 reads FQNNGV. This CDR3 contains 15 residues. The V segment lost 5 bases and the J segment 1 base; nucleotides outside the gene matches: 3. The CDR3 DNA is TGTGCCAGCAGCGCCGGACAGGGGGCGAACACTGAAGCTTTCTTT. Its translation is CASSAGQGANTEAFF.

This clone is a singleton in its sample. The J gene is TRBJ2-7, the V gene TRBV6-5; unclear D gene. V lost 1 base, J lost 3 bases, and 7 bases lay in between. This CDR3 region has 13 residues. Germline V CDR1 and CDR2: MNHEY, SVGAGI. The CDR3 coding sequence is TGTGCCAGCAGTTACTACGGGTACTACGAGCAGTACTTC. This sequence encodes CASSYYGYYEQYF.

The chain is built from TRBV7-2 and TRBJ2-7; 10 bases line up with TRBD2. V was clipped by 5 bases and J by 6 bases; unmatched bases: 13. CDR1 and CDR2 (germline): SGHTA, FQGNSA. The CDR3 has 16 amino acids. The CDR3 is CASSLLPAGGFGEQYF. For the CDR3, the DNA is TGTGCCAGCAGCCTTCTGCCAGCGGGGGGGTTTGGCGAGCAGTACTTC.

To note about this clone: Other nucleotide sequences in the sample specify the same CDR3. The chain carries TRBV19 and TRBJ1-5, with 10 bases identical to TRBD1. The CDR3 length is 15 residues. Per the germline V gene, CDR1 is LNHDA and CDR2 is SQIVND (reference sequence). V gave up 5 bases and J gave up 2 bases; unmatched junction bases: 3. The CDR3: CASSLGTGGNQPQHF. In DNA form, the CDR3 reads TGTGCCAGTAGTTTAGGGACAGGGGGCAATCAGCCCCAGCATTTT.

The V call is TRBV6-6, the J call TRBJ2-4; D uncertain. Trimming shortened V by 6 bases and J by 0 bases, and 9 bases separated the two germline ends. The CDR3 has 14 residues. CDR1 and CDR2 from the germline V gene are MNHNY and SVGAGI (reference sequence). CDR3 loop: CASSYSLAKNIQYF. The CDR3 region has the DNA TGTGCCAGCAGCTACAGTCTAGCCAAAAACATTCAGTACTTC.

V gene TRBV4-2 combines with J gene TRBJ2-3; 7 bases match TRBD1. Germline loops: CDR1 LGHNA, CDR2 YNFKEQ. V lost 4 bases and J lost 7; bases outside the gene matches: 2. The CDR3 has 12 residues. The CDR3 loop is CASSPGGNTQYF. Here the CDR3 DNA reads TGTGCCAGCAGCCCAGGGGGTAATACGCAGTATTTT.

This chain joins TRBV6-6 and TRBJ1-2; no clear D. Trimming removed 5 bases at V and 4 bases at J, with 11 bases between. Germline V gives CDR1 MNHNY, CDR2 SVGAGI (reference sequence). The CDR3 has 13 residues. The CDR3 protein is CASSPWSTYGYTF. The CDR3 DNA reads TGTGCCAGCAGTCCGTGGTCGACCTATGGCTACACCTTC.

Worth noting for this clone: The junction departs from germline at one end; a sequencing error may be responsible. The V and J genes are TRBV9 and TRBJ2-2; possibly TRBD2 for D (6 bases). The CDR3 has 13 amino acids. Per germline, CDR1 SGDLS and CDR2 YYNGEE. The CDR3 spells CASSGSGTGELFF. CDR3 nucleotides: TGTGCCAGTAGCGGCTCGGGCACCGGGGAGCTGTTTTTT.

The chain combines TRBV7-9 with TRBJ2-7; possible D gene TRBD2, 7 bases. Trimming took 1 base from V and 0 from J, leaving 16 bases between them. The CDR3 consists of 17 residues. CDR1 is SEHNR and CDR2 is FQNEAQ in the germline V gene (reference sequence). CDR3: CASSLGKGGPSSYEQYF. CDR3 nucleotide sequence: TGTGCCAGCAGCTTAGGCAAGGGGGGGCCGAGCTCCTACGAGCAGTACTTC.

The chain couples TRBV29-1 to TRBJ1-1, with D uncertain. The V gene lost 3 bases and the J gene lost 0 bases, with 14 bases spanning the gap. This CDR3 region has 15 residues. Germline CDR1 SQVTM, CDR2 ANQGSEA. The CDR3 DNA reads as TGCAGCGTTGATTCCACGGACCGAGTGAACACTGAAGCTTTCTTT. This translates into CSVDSTDRVNTEAFF.

V and J are TRBV7-9 and TRBJ2-2, with D possibly TRBD2 on 6 matching bases. This CDR3 has 17 residues. Trimming pared 7 bases from V and 0 bases from J, leaving 18 bases between. The germline CDR1 and CDR2 sequences are SEHNR and FQNEAQ (reference sequence). The CDR3 DNA sequence: TGTGCCAGCACCCCCCCTGTAGCGGTACCGAACACCGGGGAGCTGTTTTTT. As protein: CASTPPVAVPNTGELFF.

The rearrangement joins TRBV5-6 to TRBJ2-5; D is ambiguous. The last part of the DNA fits TRBJ2-7 better; the J call may be wrong. The CDR3 loop spans 14 amino acids. In germline, CDR1 is SGHDT, CDR2 YYEEEE. CDR3 protein: CASSLSSASYEQYF. The CDR3 DNA reads TGTGCCAGCAGCTTGTCCTCAGCCTCCTACGAGCAGTACTTC.

This rearrangement joins TRBV25-1 to TRBJ1-3; D gene unclear. The germline gives CDR1 MGHDK, CDR2 SYGVNS. The CDR3 totals 16 residues. Trimming stripped 1 base from V and 3 bases from J, with 13 bases between. CDR3 in amino acids: CASSESVRSGGNTIYF. CDR3 nucleotides: TGTGCCAGCAGTGAATCGGTTAGGTCTGGTGGAAACACCATATATTTT.

The J gene is TRBJ1-4, the V gene TRBV6-5; D unresolved. V gave up 5 bases and J gave up 0 bases, with 10 bases separating them. The CDR3 sequence is 15 residues long. Germline V gene data show CDR1 as MNHEY and CDR2 as SVGAGI. The CDR3 region is CASSTWGATNEKLFF. DNA for the CDR3: TGTGCCAGCAGTACATGGGGTGCAACTAATGAAAAACTGTTTTTT.

The chain combines TRBV4-3 with TRBJ2-3; no clear D. Looked up from germline, CDR1 is LGHNA and CDR2 is YSLEER. V was shortened by 0 bases and J by 0 bases, with 10 bases between the two germline ends. CDR3 length equals 16 residues. The CDR3 region has the DNA TGCGCCAGCAGCCAAGAAATGTGGTCTAGCACAGATACGCAGTATTTT. Translating gives CASSQEMWSSTDTQYF.

The J gene is TRBJ2-5, the V gene TRBV13; TRBD2 agrees at 8 bases. The CDR3 consists of 13 residues. In germline, CDR1 is PRHDT, CDR2 FYEKMQ (reference sequence). J was trimmed by 5 bases and V by 5 bases; bases with no gene match: 4. CDR3 sequence: CASSGQRGETQYF. The CDR3 bases are TGTGCCAGCAGCGGACAGCGGGGGGAGACCCAGTACTTC.

CDR3 in amino acids: CASSLSAQLFLLNTEAFF. The CDR3 DNA reads TGTGCCAGCAGCTTGTCAGCACAGCTTTTTCTTCTGAACACTGAAGCTTTCTTT. This rearrangement joins TRBV5-6 to TRBJ1-1; no clear D. This CDR3 spans 18 amino acids. Trimming removed 1 base from V and 0 bases from J, with 19 bases in between. Germline V gene lookup returns CDR1 SGHDT and CDR2 YYEEEE.

This chain links TRBV30 with TRBJ2-3; D perhaps matches TRBD1 (6 bases). Germline V lookup: CDR1 GTSNPN, CDR2 SVGIG (reference sequence). The CDR3 is made up of 14 amino acids. V gave up 2 bases and J gave up 1 base, with 10 bases separating them. The CDR3 DNA sequence: TGTGCCTGGAGTAAGACAGGTCGCACAGATACGCAGTATTTT. Its protein is CAWSKTGRTDTQYF.

J is TRBJ2-1 and V is TRBV4-2; D is uncertain. The germline V and J ends were trimmed by 0 bases and 2 bases, with 11 bases remaining between them. Germline loops: CDR1 LGHNA, CDR2 YNFKEQ. The length of the CDR3 is 16 residues. The CDR3 DNA reads TGTGCCAGCAGCCAAGAATTCCAGCCACCCTACAATGAGCAGTTCTTC. This sequence encodes CASSQEFQPPYNEQFF.

The chain carries TRBV10-3 and TRBJ2-3, with 9 bases that match TRBD2. Germline lookup yields CDR1 ENHRY and CDR2 SYGVKD. V was clipped by 3 bases and J by 6 bases; unmatched bases: 16. The CDR3 extends over 18 amino acids. The CDR3 region has the DNA TGTGCCATCAGTGAAAGAAGCGGGGGGACCGCAGTCGTGGATACGCAGTATTTT. This encodes CAISERSGGTAVVDTQYF.

This clone was counted a single time. The chain links TRBV28 to TRBJ2-1, with 7 positions matching TRBD2. This CDR3 has 16 residues. Germline CDR1 reads MDHEN; CDR2 reads SYDVKM. Trimming cost V 10 bases and J 1 base; bases outside gene matches: 13. CDR3 in amino acids: CATEDVAGESYNEQFF. CDR3 nucleotides: TGTGCCACTGAAGATGTTGCGGGGGAATCCTACAATGAGCAGTTCTTC.

The gene calls are TRBV12-5 and TRBJ2-3, with 7 bases fitting TRBD2. The germline gives CDR1 LGHNT, CDR2 FRNRAP. The V and J ends lost 5 bases and 3 bases, in that order; junction bases with no gene match: 8. The CDR3 covers 15 residues. CDR3 DNA: TGTGCTAGTGGTCGACCGCGGGGGTTGACAGATACGCAGTATTTT. It encodes CASGRPRGLTDTQYF.

The chain uses TRBV5-4 and TRBJ1-4; D is possibly TRBD1 (5 bases). Germline V CDR1 and CDR2: SGHNT, YYREEE (reference sequence). With 4 bases removed from V and 4 bases from J, the gap between germline ends came to 20 bases. The length of the CDR3 is 17 residues. CDR3 region: CASSPGPRGAINEKLFF. DNA of the CDR3: TGTGCCAGCAGCCCGGGCCCGAGGGGCGCAATTAATGAAAAACTGTTTTTT.

DNA of the CDR3: TGCGCCAGCAGCCAAGGCGGGATCTATGGCATGGGTGCAGATACGCAGTATTTT. Translated: CASSQGGIYGMGADTQYF. This chain links TRBV4-1 with TRBJ2-3, with D possibly being TRBD2 (6 bases). The CDR3 totals 18 residues. From germline, CDR1 is MGHRA and CDR2 YSYEKL. V gave up 1 base and J gave up 4 bases, with 21 bases separating them.

V and J are TRBV11-2 and TRBJ1-1; weak D call: TRBD1 (6 bases). The CDR3 has 15 amino acids. Trimming stripped 2 bases from V and 0 bases from J, with 10 bases between. Germline CDR1 SGHAT, CDR2 FQNNGV. The CDR3 DNA follows: TGTGCCAGCAGCTTATTTACAGGGATGAACACTGAAGCTTTCTTT. It specifies CASSLFTGMNTEAFF.

This chain links TRBV7-9 with TRBJ2-1, with TRBD2 matching over 10 bases. V dropped 1 base and J dropped 4; count of bases not matched to a gene: 7. The CDR3 runs to 17 residues. Germline-derived CDR1 and CDR2 are SEHNR and FQNEAQ (reference sequence). CDR3 loop: CASSLELAGNTYNEQFF. CDR3 bases: TGTGCCAGCAGCTTAGAACTAGCGGGAAACACATACAATGAGCAGTTCTTC.

This clone was counted a few times. The CDR3 protein is CASRSGVNTGELFF. The CDR3 coding sequence is TGCGCCAGCAGGTCCGGGGTAAACACCGGGGAGCTGTTTTTT. The V gene is TRBV4-3, the J gene TRBJ2-2; a possible D gene is TRBD2 (5 bases). Trimming cost V 6 bases and J 2 bases, with 10 bases left between them. Germline loops: CDR1 LGHNA, CDR2 YSLEER. CDR3 length: 14 amino acids.